The clone carrying this T cell receptor (beta chain) has only one observation. The antigen remains unidentified. This entry comes from a study of T cell responses to AZD1222 COVID-19 vaccine. The study's findings and limits: White British donors predominated, females outnumbered males, and clonal diversity was possibly underestimated. It was only after the peak T cell response that any repertoires were sampled.

Trimming took 7 bases from V and 0 from J, leaving 13 bases between them. The CDR3 is made up of 16 amino acids. Germline lookup yields CDR1 SNHLY and CDR2 FYNNEI. Data came from immunoSEQ multiplex PCR; TCRdb stores just in-frame clones and leaves some out. Here the sample spans around 180,000 clones, 80% to 90% being singletons. The source material was peripheral blood, sampled on day 0 of AZD1222 vaccination. This sequence was found in an adult in good health. The genes are TRBV2 and TRBJ2-6, with D possibly TRBD1 on 6 matching bases. The CDR3 nucleotides are TGTGCCAGCATCAGGGGTCTCTCCTCTGGGGCCAACGTCCTGACTTTC. This sequence encodes CASIRGLSSGANVLTF. The full variable domain, its missing parts supplied by reference TRBV2 and TRBJ2-6, is EPEVTQTPSHQVTQMGQEVILRCVPISNHLYFYWYRQILGQKVEFLVSFYNNEISEKSEIFDDQFSVERPDGSNFTLKIRSTKLEDSAMYFCASIRGLSSGANVLTFGAGSRLTVL.